The 20 T cell receptor beta chains below come from one sample, sequenced in a study of OX40 agonist ivuxolimab in advanced cancers. Clones were read by immunoSEQ multiplex PCR, and TCRdb kept only the in-frame ones, dropping some. Here the sample spans about 48,000 clones, 83% being singletons. The material sequenced was CD4+ or CD8+ T cells sorted from blood, taken in a trial of the OX40 agonist ivuxolimab. The receptors stem from an adult with an advanced solid tumor such as melanoma, head and neck, liver or kidney cancer.

The chain joins TRBV7-3 to TRBJ2-1, with 10 bases that match TRBD2. Looked up from germline, CDR1 is SGHTA and CDR2 is FQGTGA. The trim removed 6 bases at V and 9 bases at J, leaving 8 bases unmatched. This CDR3 is built from 14 residues. In nucleotides, the CDR3 is TGTGCCAGCAGTAGAGCGGGGGGGCAATTTGAGCAGTTCTTC. It is translated as CASSRAGGQFEQFF.

The V gene is TRBV5-6, the J gene TRBJ1-2; D may be TRBD1 (6 bases). The V gene's germline CDR1 is SGHDT and CDR2 YYEEEE. The length of the CDR3 is 14 residues. The ends were cut back, 0 bases at V and 0 bases at J, with 6 bases in the middle. The CDR3 loop is CASSLGQANYGYTF. The CDR3 DNA reads TGTGCCAGCAGCTTGGGACAGGCTAACTATGGCTACACCTTC.

V and J are TRBV19 and TRBJ1-1, with D unclear. Trimming left V 5 bases short and J 9 bases short, with 19 bases between. The germline V gene encodes CDR1 LNHDA and CDR2 SQIVND (reference sequence). The CDR3 loop spans 14 amino acids. CDR3 nucleotide sequence: TGTGCCAGTAGTGATGACGGGCTAGAGAACCAAGCTTTCTTT. This gives the protein CASSDDGLENQAFF.

This chain links TRBV30 with TRBJ2-1; D unclear. The CDR3 runs 12 residues. V dropped 2 bases and J dropped 9 bases, with 11 bases sitting between them. Germline values: CDR1 GTSNPN, CDR2 SVGIG (reference sequence). CDR3 residues: CAWSPTRIEQFF. The DNA for the CDR3 is TGTGCCTGGAGTCCTACACGGATTGAGCAGTTCTTC.

The chain recombines TRBV18 with TRBJ2-2; D not certain. Germline CDR1 and CDR2: KGHSH and LQKENI. V dropped 2 bases and J dropped 1 base, with 2 bases sitting between them. This CDR3 contains 13 residues. The CDR3 nucleotides are TGTGCCAGCTCACCAGGGAACACCGGGGAGCTGTTTTTT. Amino acids: CASSPGNTGELFF.

This clone was observed a handful of times. This chain uses TRBV7-8 with TRBJ2-3; TRBD2 matches at 9 bases. This CDR3 spans 16 amino acids. The J segment lost 2 bases and the V segment lost 6 bases, leaving 9 bases of the junction unmatched. Looked up from germline, CDR1 is SGHVS and CDR2 is FQNEAQ. The chain's CDR3 is CASRVGGGAYTDTQYF. CDR3 bases: TGTGCCAGCAGAGTTGGCGGGGGGGCATACACAGATACGCAGTATTTT.

V is TRBV5-1 and J is TRBJ2-3; 9 bases align to TRBD2. This CDR3 is 17 amino acids long. Looked up from germline, CDR1 is SGHRS and CDR2 is YFSETQ. The V segment lost 4 bases and the J segment 2 bases; nucleotides outside the gene matches: 11. CDR3 coding DNA: TGCGCCAGCAGCCCGGGGGCGGGGGGGGCGCCCACAGATACGCAGTATTTT. Amino acids: CASSPGAGGAPTDTQYF.

The chain couples TRBV18 to TRBJ1-2, with TRBD1 identical over 7 bases. The ends lost 3 bases at V and 9 bases at J; junction bases unmatched: 13. The CDR3 runs to 15 residues. Germline CDR1 KGHSH, CDR2 LQKENI. CDR3 bases: TGTGCCAGCTCACCGACAGGTCCGGGACAGAACCGCTACACCTTC. Amino acids: CASSPTGPGQNRYTF. Combining the CDR3 with reference TRBV18 and TRBJ1-2 gives the whole variable domain NAGVMQNPRHLVRRRGQEARLRCSPMKGHSHVYWYRQLPEEGLKFMVYLQKENIIDESGMPKERFSAEFPKEGPSILRIQQVVRGDSAAYFCASSPTGPGQNRYTFGSGTRLTVV.

This clone was recorded only once. This chain connects TRBV4-2 to TRBJ2-3; TRBD2 agrees at 11 bases. Germline lookup yields CDR1 LGHNA and CDR2 YNFKEQ. CDR3 size: 21 residues. J gave up 1 base and V 4 bases, and 19 bases lay outside the gene matches. The CDR3 loop reads CASSLSGASGGMNRRTDTQYF. The CDR3 bases are TGTGCCAGCAGCCTGAGCGGGGCTAGCGGGGGGATGAACCGACGCACAGATACGCAGTATTTT.

This clone was counted a single time. The rearrangement uses TRBV9 and TRBJ1-4, with no clear D. CDR3 length: 15 residues. V lost 3 bases, J lost 2 bases, and 11 bases lay in between. CDR1 is SGDLS, CDR2 YYNGEE, per germline. The chain's CDR3 is CASSAGVLTNEKLFF. The DNA of the CDR3 is TGTGCCAGCAGCGCCGGGGTTCTGACTAATGAAAAACTGTTTTTT. Looking up the rest from reference TRBV9 and TRBJ1-4 gives the full variable domain: DSGVTQTPKHLITATGQRVTLRCSPRSGDLSVYWYQQSLDQGLQFLIQYYNGEERAKGNILERFSAQQFPDLHSELNLSSLELGDSALYFCASSAGVLTNEKLFFGSGTQLSVL.

This clone is a singleton in its sample. The V gene is TRBV10-3, the J gene TRBJ2-2; D is possibly TRBD1 or TRBD2 (5 bases each). The CDR3 consists of 15 residues. The V end lost 6 bases, the J end lost 5 bases, and 16 bases lay between the germline ends. Germline assignment: CDR1 ENHRY and CDR2 SYGVKD. CDR3 DNA: TGTGCCATCAGGAGAGGCCAGGGAGATACCGGGGAGCTGTTTTTT. Residues: CAIRRGQGDTGELFF.

V gene TRBV11-3 combines with J gene TRBJ2-6, with 13 bases that match TRBD2. V shed 4 bases and J 1 base; nucleotides not matched to a gene: 4. Germline V CDR1 and CDR2: SGHNT, YENEEA. The CDR3 loop spans 18 amino acids. CDR3 region: CASSSRTSGGSGANVLTF. The DNA for the CDR3 is TGTGCCAGCAGCTCACGGACTAGCGGGGGTTCTGGGGCCAACGTCCTGACTTTC. The entire variable domain, with the rest obtained from reference TRBV11-3 and TRBJ2-6, is as follows: EAGVVQSPRYKIIEKKQPVAFWCNPISGHNTLYWYLQNLGQGPELLIRYENEEAVDDSQLPKDRFSAERLKGVDSTLKIQPAELGDSAVYLCASSSRTSGGSGANVLTFGAGSRLTVL.

The chain couples TRBV5-1 to TRBJ2-3, with 7 bases aligning to TRBD2. Unmatched junction bases numbered 8, after V lost 3 bases and J lost 1 base. The CDR3 has 16 residues. Germline CDR1 reads SGHRS; CDR2 reads YFSETQ. The DNA for the CDR3 is TGCGCCAGCAGCTGGATCCCTAGCGGTCGCACAGATACGCAGTATTTT. Encoded protein: CASSWIPSGRTDTQYF.

This chain connects TRBV7-9 to TRBJ2-3, with D perhaps given as TRBD1 or TRBD2 (5 bases each). V was shortened by 5 bases and J by 2 bases, with 14 bases between the two germline ends. Germline CDR1 and CDR2: SEHNR and FQNEAQ (reference sequence). The CDR3 extends over 15 amino acids. This CDR3 is CASSPTWGNTDTQYF. CDR3 DNA: TGTGCCAGCAGCCCGACCTGGGGGAACACAGATACGCAGTATTTT.

CDR3 nucleotide sequence: TGTGCCAGCAGCCAAGGGACAGGGGGCTGGAGCACAGATACGCAGTATTTT. Its translation: CASSQGTGGWSTDTQYF. The chain joins TRBV14 to TRBJ2-3; TRBD1 agrees at 11 bases. In germline, CDR1 is SGHDN, CDR2 FVKESK. The CDR3 runs to 17 residues. V lost 1 base, J lost 0 bases, and 3 bases stayed unmatched.

Worth noting for this clone: The sample carries other DNA sequences with the same CDR3. The chain uses TRBV19 and TRBJ2-2; no clear D. V was cut by 1 base and J by 6 bases, with 6 bases left in between. This CDR3 comprises 13 residues. Germline CDR1 is LNHDA and CDR2 is SQIVND (reference sequence). CDR3: CASSIGDPGELFF. The DNA of the CDR3 is TGTGCCAGTAGTATAGGCGATCCCGGGGAGCTGTTTTTT.

The chain carries TRBV2 and TRBJ2-1; 12 nucleotides align to TRBD2. From germline, CDR1 is SNHLY and CDR2 FYNNEI. This CDR3 region has 17 residues. V gave up 5 bases and J gave up 3 bases; unmatched junction bases: 8. CDR3 sequence reads: CASSFILAGGIYNEQFF. The CDR3 DNA follows: TGTGCCAGCAGTTTTATACTAGCGGGGGGAATCTACAATGAGCAGTTCTTC.

This clone has just a few counts. J is TRBJ1-4 and V is TRBV5-4, with 8 bases that match TRBD1. Germline V gene data show CDR1 as SGHNT and CDR2 as YYREEE (reference sequence). V shed 3 bases and J 4 bases; nucleotides not matched to a gene: 5. This CDR3 region has 15 residues. The CDR3 loop reads CASSSNRGGNEKLFF. The CDR3 bases are TGTGCCAGCAGCTCGAACAGGGGGGGTAATGAAAAACTGTTTTTT. Filled out from reference TRBV5-4 and TRBJ1-4, the complete variable domain reads ETGVTQSPTHLIKTRGQQVTLRCSSQSGHNTVSWYQQALGQGPQFIFQYYREEENGRGNFPPRFSGLQFPNYSSELNVNALELDDSALYLCASSSNRGGNEKLFFGSGTQLSVL.

This chain joins TRBV5-4 and TRBJ1-2; perhaps TRBD1 as D (5 bases). CDR1 SGHNT and CDR2 YYREEE come from the germline V gene (reference sequence). V was clipped by 0 bases and J by 7 bases, with 16 bases between them. The CDR3 runs 15 residues. The CDR3: CASSLGGGRVSGYTF. The CDR3 DNA reads as TGTGCCAGCAGCTTGGGGGGCGGGAGAGTTTCTGGCTACACCTTC.

The CDR3 spells CASTRTGAGNTIYF. The CDR3 nucleotides read TGTGCCAGCACTAGGACAGGGGCTGGAAACACCATATATTTT. The chain links TRBV6-6 to TRBJ1-3; 9 nucleotides match TRBD1. The CDR3 length is 14 residues. The ends lost 7 bases at V and 2 bases at J; junction bases unmatched: 3. Germline CDR1 and CDR2: MNHNY and SVGAGI (reference sequence).